The 18 T cell receptor beta chains below all came from one sample that was sequenced in a study of regulatory T cells in long-lasting Graves disease. Time point: newly diagnosed GD, antithyroid drugs for less than 3 months. Making the TCR library involved RNA that had been extracted from PBMCs. Sequencing libraries for TCR beta were prepared with iRepertoire HTBI primers and Arm-PCR of CDR3 regions. TCRdb reanalysed the multiplex PCR reads using MiXCR and keeps one entry per CDR3 protein. The table has hundreds of thousands of distinct CDR3 sequences, roughly 15% seen once; the top ten hold about 20%. Specimen: peripheral blood mononuclear cells (PBMCs), collected at new diagnosis, from a patient treated with antithyroid drugs. The receptors stem from a female donor with Graves disease.

The table lists this clonotype with many counts. The V and J genes are TRBV28 and TRBJ1-6; 7 bases fit TRBD1. The length of the CDR3 is 16 residues. After removal of 2 bases from V and 7 bases from J, the junction contained 8 bases not matched to a gene. Per the germline V gene, CDR1 is MDHEN and CDR2 is SYDVKM. As DNA, the CDR3 is TGTGCCAGCAGTTTACCCAGGGGGAGGAGGAATTCACCCCTCCACTTT. Its translation is CASSLPRGRRNSPLHF.

V usage is TRBV19 and J usage is TRBJ1-5; TRBD1 is a possible D gene (6 bases). Germline CDR1 is LNHDA and CDR2 is SQIVND (reference sequence). The CDR3 covers 15 residues. The V gene lost 5 bases and the J gene lost 2 bases, with 13 bases spanning the gap. This chain's CDR3 is CASSYPGEGNQPQHF. For the CDR3, the DNA is TGTGCCAGTAGTTATCCAGGGGAAGGCAATCAGCCCCAGCATTTT.

In this sample, this clonotype turned up a few times. The gene calls are TRBV5-4 and TRBJ2-1; D may be TRBD1 or TRBD2 (6 bases each). The CDR3 consists of 16 residues. Germline V CDR1 and CDR2: SGHNT, YYREEE (reference sequence). The V end lost 0 bases, the J end lost 4 bases, and 14 bases lay between the germline ends. Written as DNA, the CDR3 is TGTGCCAGCAGCTTGGGCTCGGGGGCCCTATACAATGAGCAGTTCTTC. This gives the protein CASSLGSGALYNEQFF.

This clonotype was counted many times. The rearrangement uses TRBV5-1 and TRBJ2-7, with D tentatively TRBD1 (6 bases). The V gene's germline CDR1 is SGHRS and CDR2 YFSETQ. With 4 bases removed from V and 4 bases from J, the gap between germline ends came to 15 bases. The CDR3 consists of 14 residues. The CDR3 reads CASSQENRVYEQYF. CDR3 DNA: TGCGCCAGCAGCCAGGAAAACAGGGTATACGAGCAGTACTTC. The whole variable domain, remainder taken from reference TRBV5-1 and TRBJ2-7, is KAGVTQTPRYLIKTRGQQVTLSCSPISGHRSVSWYQQTPGQGLQFLFEYFSETQRNKGNFPGRFSGRQFSNSRSEMNVSTLELGDSALYLCASSQENRVYEQYFGPGTRLTVT.

This clonotype was counted many times. V usage is TRBV7-2 and J usage is TRBJ1-4; D ambiguous. V shed 3 bases and J shed 10 bases, with 9 bases lying between them. CDR3 size: 12 residues. Germline CDR1 is SGHTA and CDR2 is FQGNSA. CDR3 residues: CASSLRVGKLFF. In DNA form, the CDR3 reads TGTGCCAGCAGCTTGAGGGTGGGAAAACTGTTTTTT. The variable domain in full, with the rest retrieved from reference TRBV7-2 and TRBJ1-4, is GAGVSQSPSNKVTEKGKDVELRCDPISGHTALYWYRQSLGQGLEFLIYFQGNSAPDKSGLPSDRFSAERTGGSVSTLTIQRTQQEDSAVYLCASSLRVGKLFFGSGTQLSVL.

This clonotype has at least ten counts. The chain combines TRBV20-1 with TRBJ2-1; 9 positions match TRBD2. The CDR3 consists of 12 residues. CDR1 is DFQATT and CDR2 is SNEGSKA in the germline V gene (reference sequence). V lost 7 bases, J lost 9 bases, and 7 bases stayed unmatched. DNA of the CDR3: TGCAGTGTGCCTAGCGGGGTCTCTGAGCAGTTCTTC. Protein sequence: CSVPSGVSEQFF.

This clonotype was observed at least ten times. The chain combines TRBV7-2 with TRBJ2-5; D is ambiguous. The CDR3 is 16 amino acids. Germline lookup yields CDR1 SGHTA and CDR2 FQGNSA. Trimming took 0 bases from V and 7 from J, leaving 18 bases between them. DNA of the CDR3: TGTGCCAGCAGCTTAGCCCCCTGGACCGTCCGGTGGACCCAGTACTTC. Translation: CASSLAPWTVRWTQYF.

This clonotype was counted ten times or more. This rearrangement joins TRBV6-1 to TRBJ1-4; D is undetermined. This CDR3 has 14 residues. In germline, CDR1 is MNHNS, CDR2 SASEGT. Trimming took 4 bases from V and 7 from J, leaving 13 bases between them. The CDR3 reads CASSVGLQIEKLFF. CDR3 sequence (DNA): TGTGCCAGCAGTGTCGGGTTACAGATTGAAAAACTGTTTTTT.

This clonotype showed up many times. V and J are TRBV7-9 and TRBJ2-7, with D uncertain. The CDR3 has 13 amino acids. The V end lost 2 bases, the J end lost 1 base, and 6 bases lay between the germline ends. The V gene's germline CDR1 is SEHNR and CDR2 FQNEAQ (reference sequence). The CDR3, as DNA: TGTGCCAGCAGCTTACCGCAGTCCTACGAGCAGTACTTC. Translation gives CASSLPQSYEQYF.

This clonotype was counted at least ten times. Here the CDR3 DNA reads TGTGCCAGCAGTGCCGGACAGGGGTCCACAGATACGCAGTATTTT. As protein: CASSAGQGSTDTQYF. V gene TRBV6-1 combines with J gene TRBJ2-3, with 9 bases matching TRBD1. The trim removed 4 bases at V and 2 bases at J, leaving 4 bases unmatched. The CDR3 contains 15 residues. Germline V gene lookup returns CDR1 MNHNS and CDR2 SASEGT.

A few counts support this clonotype. The chain uses TRBV28 and TRBJ2-7; 8 bases map to TRBD1. The ends lost 8 bases at V and 3 bases at J; junction bases unmatched: 6. Germline assignment: CDR1 MDHEN and CDR2 SYDVKM. The CDR3 length is 13 residues. This chain's CDR3 is CASCWDRSYEQYF. As DNA, the CDR3 is TGTGCCAGCTGCTGGGACAGGAGCTACGAGCAGTACTTC.

This clonotype showed up just a few times. V usage is TRBV6-1 and J usage is TRBJ1-1; no clear D gene. The CDR3 extends over 15 amino acids. Germline values: CDR1 MNHNS, CDR2 SASEGT. V was pared by 5 bases and J by 2 bases, with 15 bases between. For the CDR3, the DNA is TGTGCCAGCAGTCTCCGCCCCATCCCCAACACTGAAGCTTTCTTT. Amino acids: CASSLRPIPNTEAFF.

This clonotype occurred many times. This chain links TRBV7-2 with TRBJ1-2, with 8 bases fitting TRBD1. V lost 5 bases to trimming and J lost 4 bases; unmatched junction nucleotides: 6. Germline V gene sequence: CDR1 SGHTA, CDR2 FQGNSA. The CDR3 spans 14 residues. CDR3 protein: CASSKYGTGYGYTF. The DNA for the CDR3 is TGTGCCAGCAGCAAATACGGGACAGGCTATGGCTACACCTTC.

This clonotype was counted at least ten times. At one boundary the junction diverges from the germline segment, which might be a read error. V and J are TRBV7-2 and TRBJ1-2; possibly TRBD1 for D (5 bases). Germline V CDR1 and CDR2: SGHTA, FQGNSA. This CDR3 is built from 14 residues. The CDR3 DNA reads as TGTGCCAGCACCTTACAGGAGTCTGCCTATGGCTACACCTTC. Protein: CASTLQESAYGYTF. Using reference TRBV7-2 and TRBJ1-2 for the parts outside the CDR3, the full variable domain is GAGVSQSPSNKVTEKGKDVELRCDPISGHTALYWYRQSLGQGLEFLIYFQGNSAPDKSGLPSDRFSAERTGGSVSTLTIQRTQQEDSAVYLCASTLQESAYGYTFGSGTRLTVV.

This clonotype appeared many times. V is TRBV3-1 and J is TRBJ1-1; D is ambiguous. Trimming took off 4 bases at V and 1 base at J, with 1 base between the two ends. The length of the CDR3 is 11 residues. In germline, CDR1 is LGHDT, CDR2 YNNKEL (reference sequence). CDR3 nucleotides: TGTGCCAGCAGCCGGAACACTGAAGCTTTCTTT. The encoded protein is CASSRNTEAFF.

V usage is TRBV7-2 and J usage is TRBJ1-2; D gene unclear. Germline V lookup: CDR1 SGHTA, CDR2 FQGNSA. This CDR3 is 17 amino acids long. Trimming shortened V by 1 base and J by 4 bases, and 19 bases separated the two germline ends. The CDR3 reads CASSLDEGIKLRYGYTF. The CDR3 nucleotides read TGTGCCAGCAGCTTAGATGAGGGAATCAAGCTTCGCTATGGCTACACCTTC. The variable domain in full, completed from reference TRBV7-2 and TRBJ1-2, reads GAGVSQSPSNKVTEKGKDVELRCDPISGHTALYWYRQSLGQGLEFLIYFQGNSAPDKSGLPSDRFSAERTGGSVSTLTIQRTQQEDSAVYLCASSLDEGIKLRYGYTFGSGTRLTVV.

This chain connects TRBV7-8 to TRBJ2-3; 10 nucleotides agree with TRBD2. The assigned J gene may be wrong: the sequence end matches TRBJ2-1 better. The CDR3 is made up of 17 amino acids. The germline gives CDR1 SGHVS, CDR2 FQNEAQ. CDR3 nucleotide sequence: TGTGCCAGCAGCTTAGCGCCCCTAGCGGGAGCCCGCAATGAGCAGTTCTTC. Translating gives CASSLAPLAGARNEQFF.

This rearrangement joins TRBV6-2 or TRBV6-3 to TRBJ1-1; D is uncertain. Trimming shortened V by 6 bases and J by 3 bases, and 14 bases separated the two germline ends. Per the germline V gene, CDR1 is MNHEY and CDR2 is SVGEGT. The CDR3 runs 14 residues. The CDR3 reads CASSLERADTEAFF. CDR3 sequence (DNA): TGTGCCAGCAGCCTTGAGAGGGCAGACACTGAAGCTTTCTTT.